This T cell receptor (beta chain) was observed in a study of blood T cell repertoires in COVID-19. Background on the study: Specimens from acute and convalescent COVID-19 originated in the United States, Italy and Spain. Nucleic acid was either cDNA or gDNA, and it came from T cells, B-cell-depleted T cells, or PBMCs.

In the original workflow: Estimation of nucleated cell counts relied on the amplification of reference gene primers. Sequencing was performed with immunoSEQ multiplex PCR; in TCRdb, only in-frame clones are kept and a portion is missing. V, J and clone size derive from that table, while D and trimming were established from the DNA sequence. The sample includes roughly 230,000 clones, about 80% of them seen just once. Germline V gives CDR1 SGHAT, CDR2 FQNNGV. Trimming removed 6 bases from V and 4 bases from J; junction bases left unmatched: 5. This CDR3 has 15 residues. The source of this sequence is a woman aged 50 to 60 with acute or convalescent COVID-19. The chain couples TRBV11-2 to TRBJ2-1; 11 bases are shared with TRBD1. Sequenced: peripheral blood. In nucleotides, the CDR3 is TGTGCCAGCAGAGGAGGGACAGGGGGTTACAATGAGCAGTTCTTC. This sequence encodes CASRGGTGGYNEQFF.